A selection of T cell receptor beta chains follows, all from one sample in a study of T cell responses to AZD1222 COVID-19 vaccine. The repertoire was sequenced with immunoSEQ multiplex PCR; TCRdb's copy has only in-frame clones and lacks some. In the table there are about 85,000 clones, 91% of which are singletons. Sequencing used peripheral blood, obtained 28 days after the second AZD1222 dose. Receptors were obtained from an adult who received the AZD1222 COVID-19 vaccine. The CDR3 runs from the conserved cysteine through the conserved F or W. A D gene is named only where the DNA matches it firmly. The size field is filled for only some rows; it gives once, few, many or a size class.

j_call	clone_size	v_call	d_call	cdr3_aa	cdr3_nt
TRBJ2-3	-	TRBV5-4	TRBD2	CASSSRSGRTDTQYF	TGTGCCAGCAGCTCGAGGAGCGGGAGGACAGATACGCAGTATTTT
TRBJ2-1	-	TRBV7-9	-	CASSPNRVNEQFF	TGTGCCAGCAGCCCAAACAGGGTCAATGAGCAGTTCTTC
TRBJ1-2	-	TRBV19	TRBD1	CASSTSQGNYGYTF	TGTGCCAGTAGTACTTCACAGGGGAACTATGGCTACACCTTC
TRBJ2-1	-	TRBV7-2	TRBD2	CASSLAPGLARNEQFF	TGTGCCAGCAGCTTAGCGCCGGGACTAGCACGCAATGAGCAGTTCTTC
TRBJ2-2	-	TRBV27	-	CASSLFERAGELFF	TGTGCCAGCAGTTTATTTGAACGAGCCGGGGAGCTGTTTTTT
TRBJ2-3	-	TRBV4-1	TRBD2	CASSQTPSGRPDTQYF	TGCGCCAGCAGCCAAACGCCAAGCGGGAGACCAGATACGCAGTATTTT
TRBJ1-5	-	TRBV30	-	CAWSVPGNSNQPQHF	TGTGCCTGGAGTGTTCCGGGAAATAGCAATCAGCCCCAGCATTTT
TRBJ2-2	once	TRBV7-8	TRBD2	CASSSAPQGGTGELFF	TGTGCCAGCAGCTCCGCCCCGCAGGGAGGGACCGGGGAGCTGTTTTTT
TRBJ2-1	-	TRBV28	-	CASSLLGTSILDEQFF	TGTGCCAGCAGTTTATTAGGGACCAGTATTCTCGATGAGCAGTTCTTC
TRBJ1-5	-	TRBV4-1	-	CASSHIEGGGRQPQHF	TGCGCCAGCAGCCACATTGAGGGGGGGGGCAGGCAGCCCCAGCATTTT
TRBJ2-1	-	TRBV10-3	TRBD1	CAISAGQGAGNEQFF	TGTGCCATCAGTGCGGGACAGGGGGCGGGGAATGAGCAGTTCTTC
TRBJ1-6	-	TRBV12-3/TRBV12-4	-	CASSLGAPSPLHF	TGTGCCAGCAGTTTAGGGGCCCCGTCACCCCTCCACTTT
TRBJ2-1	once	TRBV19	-	CASSIWGRASSYNEQFF	TGTGCCAGTAGTATATGGGGGCGGGCGAGCTCCTACAATGAGCAGTTCTTC
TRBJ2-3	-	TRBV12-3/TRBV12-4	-	CASSRVTDTQYF	TGTGCCAGCAGTAGAGTCACAGATACGCAGTATTTT
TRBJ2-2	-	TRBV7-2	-	CASSLLKGTGELFF	TGTGCCAGCAGCTTATTAAAAGGGACCGGGGAGCTGTTTTTT
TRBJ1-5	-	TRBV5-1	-	CASSLVPSSGSNQPQHF	TGCGCCAGCAGCTTGGTACCGAGTTCGGGAAGCAATCAGCCCCAGCATTTT
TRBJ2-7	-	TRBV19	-	CATVTPGPTGEQYF	TGTGCCACCGTCACCCCCGGACCTACAGGCGAGCAGTACTTC
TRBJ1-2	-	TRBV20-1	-	CSAITNGYTF	TGCAGTGCCATTACTAATGGCTACACCTTC
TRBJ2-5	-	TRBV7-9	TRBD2	CASSLDPGLAVRETQYF	TGTGCCAGCAGCTTAGACCCCGGACTAGCGGTTCGGGAGACCCAGTACTTC
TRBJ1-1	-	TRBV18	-	CASSPRGSGLNTEAFF	TGTGCCAGCTCACCACGGGGCAGCGGTTTGAACACTGAAGCTTTCTTT
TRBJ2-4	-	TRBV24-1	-	CATSDFPRVRAKNIQYF	TGTGCCACCAGTGATTTCCCCAGGGTTAGAGCCAAAAACATTCAGTACTTC
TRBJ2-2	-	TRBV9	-	CASSQERANTGELFF	TGTGCCAGCAGCCAGGAGCGGGCGAACACCGGGGAGCTGTTTTTT
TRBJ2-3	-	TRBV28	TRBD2	CASSHGTSGSVTDTQYF	TGTGCCAGCAGTCACGGGACTAGCGGGAGCGTCACAGATACGCAGTATTTT
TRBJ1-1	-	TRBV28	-	CASLKYSGGDTEAFF	TGTGCCAGCCTTAAGTATTCGGGGGGGGACACTGAAGCTTTCTTT
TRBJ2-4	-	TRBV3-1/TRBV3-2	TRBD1	CASSPRQGKNIQYF	TGTGCCAGCAGCCCCCGACAGGGGAAAAACATTCAGTACTTC
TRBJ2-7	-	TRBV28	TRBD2	CASLRESREQYF	TGTGCCAGCTTGCGGGAGTCTAGGGAGCAGTACTTC
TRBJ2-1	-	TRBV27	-	CASSWSQVNEQFF	TGTGCCAGCAGTTGGTCCCAAGTGAATGAGCAGTTCTTC
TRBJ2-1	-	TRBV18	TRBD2	CASSPQSGRRAEQFF	TGTGCCAGCTCACCACAGAGCGGGAGAAGGGCTGAGCAGTTCTTC
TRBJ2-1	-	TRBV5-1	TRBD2	CASSISSGNREQFF	TGCGCCAGCAGTATTTCTAGCGGAAATAGGGAGCAGTTCTTC
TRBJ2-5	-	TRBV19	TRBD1	CASSILGTAGQETQYF	TGTGCCAGTAGTATCCTCGGGACAGCTGGCCAAGAGACCCAGTACTTC
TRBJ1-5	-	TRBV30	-	CAWSAWTENQPQHF	TGTGCCTGGAGTGCCTGGACAGAAAATCAGCCCCAGCATTTT
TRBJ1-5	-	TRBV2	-	CASSEGGNQPQHF	TGTGCCAGCAGTGAAGGGGGCAATCAGCCCCAGCATTTT
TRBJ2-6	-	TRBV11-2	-	CASSHLQAGANVLTF	TGTGCCAGCAGCCATCTGCAGGCTGGGGCCAACGTCCTGACTTTC
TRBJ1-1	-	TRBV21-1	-	CASSKVGGYGRKAFF	TGTGCCAGCAGCAAAGTGGGGGGTTATGGCCGTAAAGCTTTCTTT
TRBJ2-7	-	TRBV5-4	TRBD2	CATVASGKHEQYF	TGTGCCACCGTCGCTAGCGGGAAACACGAGCAGTACTTC
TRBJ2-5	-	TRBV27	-	CASSLYSQETQYF	TGTGCCAGCAGTTTGTACAGCCAAGAGACCCAGTACTTC
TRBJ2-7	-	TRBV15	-	CATSRDRPYEQYF	TGTGCCACCAGCAGGGACAGACCCTACGAGCAGTACTTC
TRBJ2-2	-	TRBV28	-	CASSKQGGNTGELFF	TGTGCCAGCAGCAAGCAGGGTGGTAACACCGGGGAGCTGTTTTTT
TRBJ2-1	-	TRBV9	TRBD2	CASSVAGGLYNEQFF	TGTGCCAGCAGCGTAGCGGGAGGGCTTTACAATGAGCAGTTCTTC
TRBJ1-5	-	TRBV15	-	CATSRDAYNQPQHF	TGTGCCACCAGCAGGGACGCCTACAATCAGCCCCAGCATTTT
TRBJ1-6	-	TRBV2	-	CASSEAGNGNSPLHF	TGTGCCAGCAGTGAAGCAGGGAATGGTAATTCACCCCTCCACTTT
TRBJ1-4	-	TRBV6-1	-	CASSEVGRTNEKLFF	TGTGCCAGCAGTGAAGTAGGGCGCACTAATGAAAAACTGTTTTTT
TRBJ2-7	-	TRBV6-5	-	CASSSRGRYEQYF	TGTGCCAGCAGTTCCCGAGGACGCTACGAGCAGTACTTC
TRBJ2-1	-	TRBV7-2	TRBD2	CASSLGTSGGNEQFF	TGTGCCAGCAGCTTAGGGACTAGCGGAGGTAATGAGCAGTTCTTC
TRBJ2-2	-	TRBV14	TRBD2	CASSRVAGGELFF	TGTGCCAGCAGCCGGGTAGCGGGCGGGGAGCTGTTTTTT
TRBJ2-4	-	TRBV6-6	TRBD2	CASTSAGGRAKNIQYF	TGTGCCAGCACCTCAGCGGGAGGCCGTGCCAAAAACATTCAGTACTTC
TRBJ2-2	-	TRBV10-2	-	CASSDRGRSTGELFF	TGCGCCAGCAGTGATCGAGGGCGAAGCACCGGGGAGCTGTTTTTT
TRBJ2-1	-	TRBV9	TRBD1	CASSVGGTGGNEQFF	TGTGCCAGCAGCGTAGGCGGGACAGGGGGAAATGAGCAGTTCTTC
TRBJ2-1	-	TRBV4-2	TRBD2	CASSQEGGTPYNEQFF	TGTGCCAGCAGCCAAGAGGGGGGGACTCCCTACAATGAGCAGTTCTTC
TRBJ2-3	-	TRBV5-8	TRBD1	CASSLTAGGLDTQYF	TGTGCCAGCAGCTTGACGGCAGGGGGCCTAGATACGCAGTATTTT
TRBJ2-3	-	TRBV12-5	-	CASGLSSEYTDTQYF	TGTGCTAGTGGTTTGTCGTCGGAATACACAGATACGCAGTATTTT
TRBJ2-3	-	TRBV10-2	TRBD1	CASSTTGGDTQYF	TGCGCCAGCAGTACGACAGGGGGAGATACGCAGTATTTT